The next 32 T cell receptor beta chains were all read from a single sample in a study of blood T cell repertoires in COVID-19. Clones were sequenced by immunoSEQ multiplex PCR, and TCRdb holds only the in-frame ones, with some missing. The sample contains under 200,000 clones, approximately 92% of which appear only once. The sample comprised peripheral blood. These receptors were collected from a man in his fifties or sixties with acute or convalescent COVID-19.

The CDR3 DNA reads as TGTGCCAGCAGTCGACAGGGGAGGAGCGAGCAGTACGTC. Translation gives CASSRQGRSEQYV. This rearrangement joins TRBV6-2 or TRBV6-3 to TRBJ2-7, with 8 bases that match TRBD1. The CDR3 consists of 13 residues. Germline CDR1 is MNHEY and CDR2 is SVGEGT. Unmatched junction bases numbered 6, after V lost 5 bases and J lost 6 bases.

The V and J genes are TRBV27 and TRBJ2-6, with TRBD2 as a possible D gene (7 bases). Trimming pared 0 bases from V and 2 bases from J, leaving 23 bases between. The germline V gene has CDR1 MNHEY and CDR2 SMNVEV (reference sequence). CDR3 length: 21 amino acids. The CDR3 is CASSLSGGVLQGSPGANVLTF. In nucleotides, the CDR3 is TGTGCCAGCAGTTTATCAGGGGGGGTTTTACAGGGATCTCCTGGGGCCAACGTCCTGACTTTC. The full variable domain, in which reference TRBV27 and TRBJ2-6 provide the parts outside the CDR3, is EAQVTQNPRYLITVTGKKLTVTCSQNMNHEYMSWYRQDPGLGLRQIYYSMNVEVTDKGDVPEGYKVSRKEKRNFPLILESPSPNQTSLYFCASSLSGGVLQGSPGANVLTFGAGSRLTVL.

The chain combines TRBV27 with TRBJ2-3; 12 bases line up with TRBD2. This CDR3 is built from 19 residues. V was pared by 7 bases and J by 2 bases, with 16 bases of the junction left unmatched. Germline CDR1 is MNHEY and CDR2 is SMNVEV (reference sequence). CDR3 sequence: CASKAADWTSGVYTDTQYF. Here the CDR3 DNA reads TGTGCCAGCAAAGCCGCTGATTGGACTAGCGGGGTATACACAGATACGCAGTATTTT.

The V call is TRBV9, the J call TRBJ2-1; TRBD2 matches at 8 bases. V lost 0 bases to trimming and J lost 4 bases; unmatched junction nucleotides: 3. The CDR3 runs 15 residues. Germline V gene sequence: CDR1 SGDLS, CDR2 YYNGEE. For the CDR3, the DNA is TGTGCCAGCAGCGTAGCAGTAGCGGGGTACAATGAGCAGTTCTTC. Its protein product is CASSVAVAGYNEQFF.

The V gene is TRBV7-3, the J gene TRBJ2-2, with D possibly being TRBD1 (7 bases). V dropped 1 base and J dropped 7 bases, with 16 bases sitting between them. Germline V lookup: CDR1 SGHTA, CDR2 FQGTGA. The CDR3 is 16 amino acids. The CDR3 nucleotides read TGTGCCAGCAGCTTAAATCCCGCGGGACAGTTCGGGGAGCTGTTTTTT. Its protein product is CASSLNPAGQFGELFF.

V and J are TRBV7-2 and TRBJ2-3; 9 bases map to TRBD2. V lost 4 bases, J lost 3 bases, and 8 bases stayed unmatched. The CDR3 loop spans 16 amino acids. The germline CDR1 and CDR2 sequences are SGHTA and FQGNSA. This CDR3 is CASSSQPGLATDTQYF. CDR3 nucleotides: TGTGCCAGCAGCTCGCAACCGGGACTAGCAACAGATACGCAGTATTTT. Based on the CDR3 plus reference TRBV7-2 and TRBJ2-3, the full variable domain is GAGVSQSPSNKVTEKGKDVELRCDPISGHTALYWYRQSLGQGLEFLIYFQGNSAPDKSGLPSDRFSAERTGGSVSTLTIQRTQQEDSAVYLCASSSQPGLATDTQYFGPGTRLTVL.

The chain recombines TRBV4-1 with TRBJ2-7, with TRBD2 matching 8 bases. The CDR3 extends over 15 amino acids. From germline, CDR1 is MGHRA and CDR2 YSYEKL. Unmatched junction bases numbered 8, after V lost 0 bases and J lost 7 bases. Here the CDR3 reads CASSQDPKREREQYF. For the CDR3, the DNA is TGCGCCAGCAGCCAAGACCCCAAGCGGGAGCGGGAGCAGTACTTC.

The rearrangement uses TRBV21-1 and TRBJ2-7; the D segment call TRBD1 is taken from the table without a DNA check. TRBV21-1 counts as a pseudogene. The CDR3 is 14 residues long. CDR3 bases: TGTGCCAGCAGCACTCCAGGGGGCTGGTACGAGCAGTACGTC. Protein product: CASSTPGGWYEQYV.

The chain combines TRBV15 with TRBJ1-2, with D possibly TRBD1 on 5 matching bases. This CDR3 is 17 amino acids long. V lost 2 bases and J 3 bases, leaving 19 bases between the germline ends. The germline V gene has CDR1 LNHNV and CDR2 YYDKDF (reference sequence). CDR3 DNA: TGTGCCACCAGCAGAAGTACGACTGGAGGGGCGGACTATGGCTACACCTTC. It is translated as CATSRSTTGGADYGYTF.

The CDR3 spells CASSGLRQGLVDNEQFF. CDR3 DNA: TGTGCCAGCAGTGGTTTAAGACAGGGGTTAGTCGACAATGAGCAGTTCTTC. The chain links TRBV27 to TRBJ2-1; TRBD1 agrees at 8 bases. Per germline, CDR1 MNHEY and CDR2 SMNVEV (reference sequence). This CDR3 contains 17 residues. V shed 5 bases and J 5 bases; nucleotides not matched to a gene: 14.

This clone has a single count. The chain uses TRBV10-3 and TRBJ2-1, with 8 bases aligning to TRBD2. Per germline, CDR1 ENHRY and CDR2 SYGVKD. This CDR3 is built from 14 residues. The V segment lost 3 bases and the J segment 8 bases; nucleotides outside the gene matches: 6. CDR3 residues: CAISDGRGVDEQFF. The CDR3 DNA reads as TGTGCCATCAGTGATGGGCGGGGGGTCGATGAGCAGTTCTTC.

The chain joins TRBV12-3 or TRBV12-4 to TRBJ2-7, with unresolved D. The CDR3 totals 13 residues. Trimming shortened V by 0 bases and J by 4 bases, and 7 bases separated the two germline ends. The CDR3, as DNA: TGTGCCAGCAGTTTAGCACAGCAATACGAGCAGTACTTC. Translation: CASSLAQQYEQYF.

This chain connects TRBV7-8 to TRBJ1-1; D is perhaps TRBD1 (5 bases). This CDR3 comprises 18 residues. Germline CDR1 and CDR2: SGHVS and FQNEAQ. The V end lost 2 bases, the J end lost 0 bases, and 19 bases lay between the germline ends. The CDR3 DNA follows: TGTGCCAGCAGCTTATTGGGCAGGGCCAAAGGAATGAACACTGAAGCTTTCTTT. It encodes CASSLLGRAKGMNTEAFF.

The chain couples TRBV5-1 to TRBJ2-3, with 10 nucleotides matching TRBD2. Germline loops: CDR1 SGHRS, CDR2 YFSETQ. Germline trimming cut 7 bases from V and 5 bases from J; bases unmatched to any gene: 7. This CDR3 comprises 14 residues. The CDR3 coding sequence is TGCGCCAGCCGCAAGCGGGGGGGCCTAGATACGCAGTATTTT. Translating it yields CASRKRGGLDTQYF.

The chain couples TRBV6-1 to TRBJ1-2; 8 bases match TRBD1. J was trimmed by 0 bases and V by 4 bases; bases with no gene match: 7. Looked up from germline, CDR1 is MNHNS and CDR2 is SASEGT. The CDR3 consists of 16 residues. As DNA, the CDR3 is TGTGCCAGCAGTGGACAGGGGTCCCCCGCTAACTATGGCTACACCTTC. Translation: CASSGQGSPANYGYTF.

The chain couples TRBV5-1 to TRBJ1-1, with 8 bases identical to TRBD1. The CDR3 is 15 amino acids. V was clipped by 0 bases and J by 1 base; unmatched bases: 2. CDR1 and CDR2 from the germline V gene are SGHRS and YFSETQ. CDR3 residues: CASSLAGTGNTEAFF. As DNA, the CDR3 is TGCGCCAGCAGCTTGGCCGGGACAGGGAACACTGAAGCTTTCTTT.

This chain links TRBV14 with TRBJ1-3; D unclear. Trimming left V 8 bases short and J 0 bases short, with 8 bases between. The germline CDR1 and CDR2 sequences are SGHDN and FVKESK. This CDR3 spans 13 amino acids. The CDR3 DNA follows: TGTGCCAGCGGAGGGCCCTCTGGAAACACCATATATTTT. Translated, it gives CASGGPSGNTIYF. Full variable domain (outside the CDR3, taken from reference TRBV14 and TRBJ1-3): EAGVTQFPSHSVIEKGQTVTLRCDPISGHDNLYWYRRVMGKEIKFLLHFVKESKQDESGMPNNRFLAERTGGTYSTLKVQPAELEDSGVYFCASGGPSGNTIYFGEGSWLTVV.

This chain links TRBV6-5 with TRBJ1-1; D possibly corresponds to TRBD1 (5 bases). Germline CDR1 MNHEY, CDR2 SVGAGI. V gave up 2 bases and J gave up 7 bases, with 11 bases separating them. The length of the CDR3 is 13 residues. The CDR3 DNA reads as TGTGCCAGCAGTTACCTGCGGAGGGGTGAAGCTTTCTTT. Translating gives CASSYLRRGEAFF.

The J gene is TRBJ2-1, the V gene TRBV11-1; D unclear. The ends were cut back, 5 bases at V and 12 bases at J, with 14 bases in the middle. The germline V gene encodes CDR1 SGHAT and CDR2 FQDESV (reference sequence). The CDR3 extends over 12 amino acids. CDR3: CASSASEQRQFF. The CDR3 DNA is TGTGCCAGCAGCGCCTCGGAGCAACGGCAGTTCTTC. The full variable domain, completed using reference TRBV11-1 and TRBJ2-1, is EAEVAQSPRYKITEKSQAVAFWCDPISGHATLYWYRQILGQGPELLVQFQDESVVDDSQLPKDRFSAERLKGVDSTLKIQPAELGDSAMYLCASSASEQRQFFGPGTRLTVL.

The V call is TRBV19, the J call TRBJ2-1; D perhaps matches TRBD1 (6 bases). V was pared by 6 bases and J by 0 bases, with 15 bases between. CDR1 is LNHDA, CDR2 SQIVND, per germline (reference sequence). The CDR3 is made up of 16 amino acids. The CDR3 here is CASSPVGGLSYNEQFF. As DNA, the CDR3 is TGTGCCAGTAGCCCCGTAGGGGGTCTCTCCTACAATGAGCAGTTCTTC.

This sequence joins TRBV20-1 and TRBJ1-2; D unclear. Germline CDR1 and CDR2: DFQATT and SNEGSKA (reference sequence). The CDR3 has 11 residues. V was trimmed by 0 bases and J by 10 bases, leaving 9 bases between them. CDR3 sequence (DNA): TGCAGTGCTAGAGATCCGGGGATCTACACCTTC. Its translation is CSARDPGIYTF.

This chain links TRBV7-2 with TRBJ1-2, with D perhaps matching TRBD1 (5 bases). Trimming stripped 5 bases from V and 4 bases from J, with 11 bases between. Germline assignment: CDR1 SGHTA and CDR2 FQGNSA. CDR3 length: 13 residues. The CDR3 protein is CASSEDSSYGYTF. The CDR3 DNA follows: TGTGCCAGCAGCGAAGACAGTTCCTATGGCTACACCTTC.

This chain uses TRBV28 with TRBJ2-7; TRBD2 aligns across 7 bases. The V and J ends lost 6 bases and 0 bases, in that order; junction bases with no gene match: 2. Germline V lookup: CDR1 MDHEN, CDR2 SYDVKM. CDR3 length: 13 residues. The CDR3, as DNA: TGTGCCAGCAGCAGCGGGGTCTCCTACGAGCAGTACTTC. It specifies CASSSGVSYEQYF.

This clone was seen a few times. This rearrangement joins TRBV9 to TRBJ2-2; D is possibly TRBD2 (5 bases). Trimming took 1 base from V and 1 from J, leaving 11 bases between them. The CDR3 is made up of 16 amino acids. Germline V lookup: CDR1 SGDLS, CDR2 YYNGEE. CDR3 sequence (DNA): TGTGCCAGCAGCGTAAGAGGGCTGGTGAACACCGGGGAGCTGTTTTTT. Encoded protein: CASSVRGLVNTGELFF.

The rearrangement links TRBV6-6 to TRBJ1-1; 7 positions match TRBD1. V trimming: 4 bases; J trimming: 8 bases; junction bases outside the gene matches: 4. Germline CDR1 and CDR2: MNHNY and SVGAGI (reference sequence). The CDR3 runs 12 residues. This CDR3 reads CASSWTGVEAFF. DNA of the CDR3: TGTGCCAGCAGTTGGACAGGCGTCGAAGCTTTCTTT.

The V call is TRBV7-9, the J call TRBJ2-2, with 7 bases that match TRBD1. With 3 bases clipped from V and 3 bases from J, the junction kept 10 bases outside the gene matches. Germline CDR1 is SEHNR and CDR2 is FQNEAQ (reference sequence). The CDR3 loop spans 17 amino acids. CDR3 protein: CASSLEQGYLDTGELFF. The CDR3 DNA is TGTGCCAGCAGCTTGGAACAGGGGTACCTAGACACCGGGGAGCTGTTTTTT.

This clone has just one count. The identical CDR3 is also encoded by other nucleotide sequences in the sample. This chain joins TRBV19 and TRBJ2-1; 8 bases line up with TRBD1. The germline V gene encodes CDR1 LNHDA and CDR2 SQIVND (reference sequence). The CDR3 is made up of 15 amino acids. Unmatched junction bases numbered 2, after V lost 1 base and J lost 3 bases. The chain's CDR3 is CASSIGTGYYNEQFF. CDR3 DNA: TGTGCCAGTAGTATAGGGACAGGGTACTACAATGAGCAGTTCTTC.

The V call is TRBV4-1, the J call TRBJ2-7; the match to TRBD2 covers 7 bases. Germline V CDR1 and CDR2: MGHRA, YSYEKL. The CDR3 is 16 residues long. V gave up 3 bases and J gave up 1 base; unmatched junction bases: 9. The CDR3 region is CASSQILGGSSYEQYF. CDR3 in DNA: TGCGCCAGCAGCCAGATCCTTGGCGGGAGTTCCTACGAGCAGTACTTC.

The rearrangement uses TRBV5-4 and TRBJ2-1; 12 bases are a match to TRBD2. This CDR3 is built from 15 residues. J lost 5 bases, V lost 0 bases, and 0 bases had no gene match. Germline V CDR1 and CDR2: SGHNT, YYREEE (reference sequence). CDR3: CASSLGTSGDNEQFF. CDR3 nucleotides: TGTGCCAGCAGCTTGGGGACTAGCGGGGACAATGAGCAGTTCTTC. The variable domain in full, completed from reference TRBV5-4 and TRBJ2-1, reads ETGVTQSPTHLIKTRGQQVTLRCSSQSGHNTVSWYQQALGQGPQFIFQYYREEENGRGNFPPRFSGLQFPNYSSELNVNALELDDSALYLCASSLGTSGDNEQFFGPGTRLTVL.

The chain carries TRBV19 and TRBJ1-5; 10 nucleotides match TRBD1. V shed 5 bases and J 5 bases; nucleotides not matched to a gene: 9. The CDR3 length is 16 residues. Germline CDR1 reads LNHDA; CDR2 reads SQIVND (reference sequence). The CDR3 nucleotides are TGTGCCAGTAGTCCCCAGACAGGGGGCTTGGATCAGCCCCAGCATTTT. Its translation is CASSPQTGGLDQPQHF.

The chain uses TRBV6-1 and TRBJ2-7; 8 positions match TRBD1. CDR1 is MNHNS and CDR2 is SASEGT in the germline V gene. CDR3 size: 15 residues. Losses at the gene ends were 3 bases for V and 3 bases for J; bases not matched to a gene: 7. DNA for the CDR3: TGTGCCAGCAGTGACGGACAGGGCCCAATCTACGAGCAGTACTTC. This codes for CASSDGQGPIYEQYF.

The V and J genes are TRBV19 and TRBJ2-7; a weak D match, TRBD2 (6 bases). The germline V and J ends were trimmed by 9 bases and 0 bases, with 12 bases remaining between them. The germline gives CDR1 LNHDA, CDR2 SQIVND (reference sequence). The CDR3 has 13 residues. CDR3 bases: TGTGCCAGCCAAGGGCGGGACTCCTACGAGCAGTACGTC. Its translation: CASQGRDSYEQYV.